Here is one T cell receptor beta chain with its context. The antigen remains unidentified. The junction shows a germline mismatch at one end, possibly a read error. The data are from a study of cytomegalovirus exposure and HLA in healthy donors. General observations from the study: It was 164 TCR beta chains that were listed as cytomegalovirus-associated. In an earlier analysis, in 620 or so donors, most V segments appeared productive either ~90% or ~30% of the time.

Germline-derived CDR1 and CDR2 are SSHAT and FNYEAQ (reference sequence). The CDR3 runs to 13 residues. The study ran its PCR with 60 Vbeta and 13 Jbeta primers. Method: immunoSEQ multiplex PCR; TCRdb's copy keeps in-frame clones and lacks some. Among under 200,000 clones, 80% to 85% were seen once, and the ten largest hold more than 0.85%. The sample consisted of PBMCs. This chain connects TRBV7-7 to TRBJ1-1, with a tentative D call TRBD1 (6 bases). The sequence was collected from a man under 40 in good health and CMV-seronegative. CDR3 in DNA: TGTGCTAGCAGCTCGGGACAGAACACTGAAGCTTTCTTT. It yields the protein CASSSGQNTEAFF. Complete variable domain (other parts from reference TRBV7-7 and TRBJ1-1): GAGVSQSPRYKVTKRGQDVTLRCDPISSHATLYWYQQALGQGPEFLTYFNYEAQPDKSGLPSDRFSAERPEGSISTLTIQRTEQRDSAMYRCASSSGQNTEAFFGQGTRLTVV.